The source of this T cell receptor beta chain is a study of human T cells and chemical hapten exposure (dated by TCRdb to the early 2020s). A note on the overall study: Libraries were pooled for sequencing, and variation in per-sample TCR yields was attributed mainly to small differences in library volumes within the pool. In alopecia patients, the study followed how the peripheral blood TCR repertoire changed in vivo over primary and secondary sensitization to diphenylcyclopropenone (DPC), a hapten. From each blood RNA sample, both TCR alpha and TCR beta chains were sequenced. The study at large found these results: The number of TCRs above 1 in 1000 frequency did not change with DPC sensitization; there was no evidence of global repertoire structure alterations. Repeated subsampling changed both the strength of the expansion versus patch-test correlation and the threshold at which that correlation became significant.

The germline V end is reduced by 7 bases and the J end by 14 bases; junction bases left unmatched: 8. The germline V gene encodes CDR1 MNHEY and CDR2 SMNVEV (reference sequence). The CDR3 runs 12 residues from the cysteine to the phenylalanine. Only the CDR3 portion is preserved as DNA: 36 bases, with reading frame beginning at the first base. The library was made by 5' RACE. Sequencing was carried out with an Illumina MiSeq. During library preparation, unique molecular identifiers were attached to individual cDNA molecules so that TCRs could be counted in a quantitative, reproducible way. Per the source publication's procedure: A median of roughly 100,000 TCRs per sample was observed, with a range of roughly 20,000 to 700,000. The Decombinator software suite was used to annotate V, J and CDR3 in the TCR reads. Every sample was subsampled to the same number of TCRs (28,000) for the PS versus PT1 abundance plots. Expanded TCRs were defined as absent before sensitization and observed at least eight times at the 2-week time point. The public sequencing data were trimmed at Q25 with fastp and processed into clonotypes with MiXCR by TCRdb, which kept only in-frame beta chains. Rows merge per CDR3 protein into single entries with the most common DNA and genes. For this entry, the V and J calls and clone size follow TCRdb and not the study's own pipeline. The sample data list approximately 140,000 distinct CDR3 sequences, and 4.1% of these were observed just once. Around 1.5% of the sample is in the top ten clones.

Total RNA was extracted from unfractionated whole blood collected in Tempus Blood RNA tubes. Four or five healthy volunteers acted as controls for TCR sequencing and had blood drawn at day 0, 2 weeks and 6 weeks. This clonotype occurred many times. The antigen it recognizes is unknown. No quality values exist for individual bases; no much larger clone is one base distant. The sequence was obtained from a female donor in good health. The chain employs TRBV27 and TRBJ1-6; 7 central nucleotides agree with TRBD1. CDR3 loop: CASKSTGETLHF. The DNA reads TGTGCCAGCAAGAGCACAGGGGAAACCCTCCACTTT.